The 3 T cell receptor beta chains listed next were all sequenced from one sample in a study of T cell repertoires in cytomegalovirus infection. TCRdb re-called the reads through MiXCR, storing one row per CDR3 protein. The sample has roughly 150,000 distinct CDR3 sequences, about 15% seen once; the top ten hold around a sixth. Source material: CD8+ T cells from PBMCs. The receptors stem from a human donor in good health (CMV status not recorded). Some clones in this sample may be carry-over from other donors' samples.

The rearrangement uses TRBV14 and TRBJ2-1; a weak D match, TRBD1 (6 bases). With 1 base removed from V and 10 bases from J, the gap between germline ends came to 17 bases. From germline, CDR1 is SGHDN and CDR2 FVKESK. The CDR3 sequence is 15 residues long. The CDR3 sequence: CASSQASYRDREQFF. In nucleotides, the CDR3 is TGTGCCAGCAGCCAAGCTTCGTACAGGGACCGGGAGCAGTTCTTC.

This sequence joins TRBV28 and TRBJ1-2; D gene uncertain. Trimming shortened V by 5 bases and J by 4 bases, and 5 bases separated the two germline ends. This CDR3 is 11 amino acids long. Germline V gene data show CDR1 as MDHEN and CDR2 as SYDVKM. CDR3 protein: CASSRLYGYTF. In DNA form, the CDR3 reads TGTGCCAGCAGTAGGCTCTATGGCTACACCTTC.

Only a few counts were recorded for this clonotype. The V gene is TRBV28, the J gene TRBJ1-2; 7 positions agree with TRBD1. Losses at the gene ends were 5 bases for V and 0 bases for J; bases not matched to a gene: 9. Germline V lookup: CDR1 MDHEN, CDR2 SYDVKM. CDR3 length equals 16 residues. CDR3 sequence reads: CASSTQFGTANYGYTF. In DNA, the CDR3 is TGTGCCAGCAGTACCCAATTCGGGACAGCTAACTATGGCTACACCTTC.